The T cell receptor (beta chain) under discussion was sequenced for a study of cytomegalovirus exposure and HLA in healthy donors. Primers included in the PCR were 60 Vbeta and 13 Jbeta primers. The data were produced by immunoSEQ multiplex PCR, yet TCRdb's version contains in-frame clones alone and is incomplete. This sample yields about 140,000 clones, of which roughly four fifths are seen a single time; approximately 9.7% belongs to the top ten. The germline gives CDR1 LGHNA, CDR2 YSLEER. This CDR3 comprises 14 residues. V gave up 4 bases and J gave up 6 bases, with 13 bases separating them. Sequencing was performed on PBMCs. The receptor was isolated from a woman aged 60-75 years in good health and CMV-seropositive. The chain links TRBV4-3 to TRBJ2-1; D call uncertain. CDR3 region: CASSPPTRPNEQFF. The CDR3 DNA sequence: TGCGCCAGCAGCCCCCCCACGAGGCCCAATGAGCAGTTCTTC.